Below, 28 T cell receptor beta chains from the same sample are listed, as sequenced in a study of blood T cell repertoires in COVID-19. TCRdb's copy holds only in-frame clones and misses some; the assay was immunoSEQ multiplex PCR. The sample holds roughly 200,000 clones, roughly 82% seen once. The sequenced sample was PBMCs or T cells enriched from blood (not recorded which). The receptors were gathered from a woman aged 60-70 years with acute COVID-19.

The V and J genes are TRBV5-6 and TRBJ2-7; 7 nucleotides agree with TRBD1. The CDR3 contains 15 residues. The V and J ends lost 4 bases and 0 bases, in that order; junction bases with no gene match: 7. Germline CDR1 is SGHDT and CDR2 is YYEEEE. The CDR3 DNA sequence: TGTGCCAGCAGCGGACAGGACCGAGTCTCCTACGAGCAGTACTTC. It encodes CASSGQDRVSYEQYF.

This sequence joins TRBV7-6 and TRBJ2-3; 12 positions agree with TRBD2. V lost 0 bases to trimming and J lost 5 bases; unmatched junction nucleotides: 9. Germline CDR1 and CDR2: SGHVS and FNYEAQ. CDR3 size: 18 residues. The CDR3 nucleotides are TGTGCCAGCAGCTTAGCCCCTAGCGGGAGGGCCAACAAAGATACGCAGTATTTT. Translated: CASSLAPSGRANKDTQYF.

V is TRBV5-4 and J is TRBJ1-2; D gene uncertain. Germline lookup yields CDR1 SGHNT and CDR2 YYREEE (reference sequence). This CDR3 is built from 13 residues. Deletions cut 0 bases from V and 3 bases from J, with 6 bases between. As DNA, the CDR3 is TGTGCCAGCAGCTTGGACAGAGACTATGGCTACACCTTC. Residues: CASSLDRDYGYTF.

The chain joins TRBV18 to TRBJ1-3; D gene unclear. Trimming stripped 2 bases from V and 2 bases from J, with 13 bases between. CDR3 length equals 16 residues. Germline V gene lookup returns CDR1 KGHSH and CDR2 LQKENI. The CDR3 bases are TGTGCCAGCTCACCAACCGACGGGGTAGCTGGAAACACCATATATTTT. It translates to CASSPTDGVAGNTIYF.

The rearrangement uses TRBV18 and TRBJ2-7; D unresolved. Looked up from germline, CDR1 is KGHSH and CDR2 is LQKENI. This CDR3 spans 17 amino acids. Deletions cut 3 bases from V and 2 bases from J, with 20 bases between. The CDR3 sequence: CASSPPILQTKTYEQYF. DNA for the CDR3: TGTGCCAGCTCACCCCCGATCCTTCAAACAAAGACCTACGAGCAGTACTTC.

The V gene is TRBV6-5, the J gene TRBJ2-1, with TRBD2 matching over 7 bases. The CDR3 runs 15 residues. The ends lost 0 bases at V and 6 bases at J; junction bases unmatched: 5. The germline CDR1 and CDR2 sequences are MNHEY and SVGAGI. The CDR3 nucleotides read TGTGCCAGCAGTTACTCTTCGGGAGGATTCAATGAGCAGTTCTTC. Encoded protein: CASSYSSGGFNEQFF.

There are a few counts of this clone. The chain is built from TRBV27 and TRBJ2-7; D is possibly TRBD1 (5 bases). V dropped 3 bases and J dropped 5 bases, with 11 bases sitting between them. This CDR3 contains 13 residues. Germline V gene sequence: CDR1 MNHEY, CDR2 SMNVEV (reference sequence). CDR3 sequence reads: CASSFSQDNEQYF. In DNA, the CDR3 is TGTGCCAGCAGTTTTTCCCAGGACAACGAGCAGTACTTC.

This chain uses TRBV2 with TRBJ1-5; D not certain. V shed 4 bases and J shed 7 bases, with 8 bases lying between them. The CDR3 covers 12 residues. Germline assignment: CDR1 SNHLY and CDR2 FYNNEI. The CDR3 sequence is CASSGNIQPQHF. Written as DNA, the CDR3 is TGTGCCAGCAGTGGTAACATCCAGCCCCAGCATTTT.

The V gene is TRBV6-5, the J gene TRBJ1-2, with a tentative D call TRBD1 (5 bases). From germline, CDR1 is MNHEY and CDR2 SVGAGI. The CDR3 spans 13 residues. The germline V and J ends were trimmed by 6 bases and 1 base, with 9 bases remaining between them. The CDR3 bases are TGTGCCAGCAGAACAGACAGTAACTATGGCTACACCTTC. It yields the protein CASRTDSNYGYTF.

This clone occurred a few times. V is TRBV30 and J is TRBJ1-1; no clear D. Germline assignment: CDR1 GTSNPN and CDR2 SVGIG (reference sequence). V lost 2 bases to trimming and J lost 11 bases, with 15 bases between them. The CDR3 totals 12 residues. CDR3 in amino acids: CAWSLPRLSAFF. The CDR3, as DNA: TGTGCCTGGAGTCTCCCGAGACTGTCGGCTTTCTTT.

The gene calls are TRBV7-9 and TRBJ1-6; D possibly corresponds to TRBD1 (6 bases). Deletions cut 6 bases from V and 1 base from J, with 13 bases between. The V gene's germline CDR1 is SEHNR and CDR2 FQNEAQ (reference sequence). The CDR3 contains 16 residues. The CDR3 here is CASSYRTGSYNSPLHF. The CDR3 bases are TGTGCCAGCAGTTATCGAACAGGGTCCTATAATTCACCCCTCCACTTT.

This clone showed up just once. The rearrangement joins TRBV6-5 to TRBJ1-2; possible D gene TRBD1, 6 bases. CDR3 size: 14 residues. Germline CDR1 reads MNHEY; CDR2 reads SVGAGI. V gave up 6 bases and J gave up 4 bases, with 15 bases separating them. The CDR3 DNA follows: TGTGCCAGCAGCCTTAACGACAGGTCCTATGGCTACACCTTC. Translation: CASSLNDRSYGYTF.

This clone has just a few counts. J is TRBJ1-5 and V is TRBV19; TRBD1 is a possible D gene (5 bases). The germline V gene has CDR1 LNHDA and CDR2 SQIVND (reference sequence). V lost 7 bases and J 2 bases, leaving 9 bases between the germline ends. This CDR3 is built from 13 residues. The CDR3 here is CASTRAGNQPQHF. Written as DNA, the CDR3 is TGTGCCAGTACCAGGGCGGGCAATCAGCCCCAGCATTTT.

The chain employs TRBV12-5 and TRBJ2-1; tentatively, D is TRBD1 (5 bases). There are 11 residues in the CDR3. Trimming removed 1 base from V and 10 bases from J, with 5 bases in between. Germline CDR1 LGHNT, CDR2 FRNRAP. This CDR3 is CASGLGQEQFF. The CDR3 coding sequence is TGTGCTAGTGGTTTGGGACAGGAGCAGTTCTTC.

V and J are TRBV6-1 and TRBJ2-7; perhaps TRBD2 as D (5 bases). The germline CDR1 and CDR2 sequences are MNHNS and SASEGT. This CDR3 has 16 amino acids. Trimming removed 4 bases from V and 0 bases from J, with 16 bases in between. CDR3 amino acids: CASSGHGVGISYEQYV. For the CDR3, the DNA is TGTGCCAGCAGTGGCCACGGGGTCGGGATCTCCTACGAGCAGTACGTC.

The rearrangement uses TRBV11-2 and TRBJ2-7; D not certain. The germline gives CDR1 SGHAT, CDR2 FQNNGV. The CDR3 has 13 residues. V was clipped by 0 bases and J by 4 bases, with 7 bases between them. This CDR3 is CASSLEQFYEQYV. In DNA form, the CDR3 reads TGTGCCAGCAGCTTAGAACAATTTTACGAGCAGTACGTC.

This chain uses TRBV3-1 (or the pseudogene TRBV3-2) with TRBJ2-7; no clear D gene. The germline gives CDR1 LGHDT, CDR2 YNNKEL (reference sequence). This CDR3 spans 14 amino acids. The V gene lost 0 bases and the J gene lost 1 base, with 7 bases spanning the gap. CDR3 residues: CASSQDPRSYEQYV. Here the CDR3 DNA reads TGTGCCAGCAGCCAAGATCCGAGGTCCTACGAGCAGTACGTC.

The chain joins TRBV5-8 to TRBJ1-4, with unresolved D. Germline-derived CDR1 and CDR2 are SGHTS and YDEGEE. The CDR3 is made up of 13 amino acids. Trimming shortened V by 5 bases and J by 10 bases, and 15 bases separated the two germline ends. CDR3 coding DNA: TGTGCCAGCAGTGCCCCACCTGAGGGAAAACTGTTTTTT. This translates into CASSAPPEGKLFF.

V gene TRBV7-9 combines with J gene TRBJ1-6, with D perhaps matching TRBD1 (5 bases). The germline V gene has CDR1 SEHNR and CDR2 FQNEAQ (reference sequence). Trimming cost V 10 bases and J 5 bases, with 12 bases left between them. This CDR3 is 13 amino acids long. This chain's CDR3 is CAIQGKDNSPLHF. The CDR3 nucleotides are TGTGCCATCCAGGGCAAGGATAATTCACCCCTCCACTTT.

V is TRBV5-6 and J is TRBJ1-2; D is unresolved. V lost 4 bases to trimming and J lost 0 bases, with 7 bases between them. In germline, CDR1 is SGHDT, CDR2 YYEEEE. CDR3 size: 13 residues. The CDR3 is CASSPVSNYGYTF. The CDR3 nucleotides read TGTGCCAGCAGCCCAGTTTCTAACTATGGCTACACCTTC. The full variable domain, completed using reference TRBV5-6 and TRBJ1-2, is DAGVTQSPTHLIKTRGQQVTLRCSPKSGHDTVSWYQQALGQGPQFIFQYYEEEERQRGNFPDRFSGHQFPNYSSELNVNALLLGDSALYLCASSPVSNYGYTFGSGTRLTVV.

The CDR3 nucleotides are TGTGCCAGCAGCCCTCGCAGGGATGGGAAGACCCAGTACTTC. Protein product: CASSPRRDGKTQYF. This sequence joins TRBV27 and TRBJ2-5; D is perhaps TRBD1 (5 bases). The germline CDR1 and CDR2 sequences are MNHEY and SMNVEV (reference sequence). The CDR3 is 14 residues long. V lost 6 bases, J lost 6 bases, and 17 bases lay in between.

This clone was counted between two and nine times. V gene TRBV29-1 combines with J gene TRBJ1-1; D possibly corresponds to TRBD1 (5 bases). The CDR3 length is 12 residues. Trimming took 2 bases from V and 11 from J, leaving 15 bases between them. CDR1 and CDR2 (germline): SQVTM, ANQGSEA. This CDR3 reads CSVEQVGGEAFF. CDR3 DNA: TGCAGCGTTGAACAGGTTGGGGGGGAGGCTTTCTTT.

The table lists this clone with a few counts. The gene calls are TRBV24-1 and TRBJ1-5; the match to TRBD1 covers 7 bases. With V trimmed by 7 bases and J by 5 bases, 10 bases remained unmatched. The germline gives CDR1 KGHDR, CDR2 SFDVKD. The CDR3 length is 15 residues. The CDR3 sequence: CATSEGRGHDQPQHF. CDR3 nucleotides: TGTGCCACCAGCGAGGGAAGGGGGCACGATCAGCCCCAGCATTTT.

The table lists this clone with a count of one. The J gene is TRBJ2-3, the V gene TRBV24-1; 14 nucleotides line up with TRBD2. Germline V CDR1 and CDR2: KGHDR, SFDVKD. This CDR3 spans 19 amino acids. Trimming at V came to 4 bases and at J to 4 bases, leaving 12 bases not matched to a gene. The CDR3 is CATSDQRTSGRLISDTQYF. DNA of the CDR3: TGTGCCACCAGTGACCAGCGGACTAGCGGGAGGTTAATCTCAGATACGCAGTATTTT.

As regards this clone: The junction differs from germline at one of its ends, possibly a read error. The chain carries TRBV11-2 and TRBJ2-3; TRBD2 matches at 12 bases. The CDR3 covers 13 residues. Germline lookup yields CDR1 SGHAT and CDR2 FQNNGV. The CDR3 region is CASSLQTSGGPQF. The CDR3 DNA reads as TGTGCCAGCAGCCTGCAGACTAGCGGGGGACCCCAGTTT.

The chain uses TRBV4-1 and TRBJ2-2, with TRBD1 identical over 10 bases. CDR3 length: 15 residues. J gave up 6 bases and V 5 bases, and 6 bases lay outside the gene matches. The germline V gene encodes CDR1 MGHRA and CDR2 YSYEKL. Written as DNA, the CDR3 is TGCGCCAGCAGCTCGACAGGGGGCGCAGCCGGGGAGCTGTTTTTT. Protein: CASSSTGGAAGELFF.

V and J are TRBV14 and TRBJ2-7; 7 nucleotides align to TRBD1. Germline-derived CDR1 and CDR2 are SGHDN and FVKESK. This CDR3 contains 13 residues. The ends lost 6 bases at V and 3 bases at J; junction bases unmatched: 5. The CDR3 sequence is CASSLTGYYEQYF. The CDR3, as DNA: TGTGCCAGCAGTTTGACAGGGTACTACGAGCAGTACTTC.

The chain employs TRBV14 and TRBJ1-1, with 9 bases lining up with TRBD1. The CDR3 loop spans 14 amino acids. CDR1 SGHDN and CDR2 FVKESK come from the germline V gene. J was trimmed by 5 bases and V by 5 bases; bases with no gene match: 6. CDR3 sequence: CASSVQGAWTEAFF. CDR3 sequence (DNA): TGTGCCAGCAGCGTACAGGGGGCGTGGACTGAAGCTTTCTTT.